This TCR beta chain was sequenced during a study of T-cell reconstitution after alpha-beta-depleted transplantation in children. V shed 1 base, J shed 4 bases, and the junction held 7 bases outside the gene matches. In germline, CDR1 is SGDLS, CDR2 YYNGEE. CDR3 length: 15 residues. The library targeted TCRbeta and was prepared with unique molecular identifiers. Each CDR3 protein is one row after TCRdb ran MiXCR on the PCR reads. The sample consists of around 530,000 distinct CDR3 sequences, around a third of them appearing once. The gene calls are TRBV9 and TRBJ1-2, with 7 nucleotides matching TRBD1. The clonotype originates from a human donor who donated a stem cell graft to a child with aplastic anemia. Sequences were derived from PBMCs from the stem cell graft donor, sampled from the stem cell graft. CDR3 residues: CASSVMPDRTYGYTF. CDR3 nucleotide sequence: TGTGCCAGCAGCGTAATGCCGGACAGGACCTATGGCTACACCTTC. The entire variable domain, with the rest obtained from reference TRBV9 and TRBJ1-2, is as follows: DSGVTQTPKHLITATGQRVTLRCSPRSGDLSVYWYQQSLDQGLQFLIQYYNGEERAKGNILERFSAQQFPDLHSELNLSSLELGDSALYFCASSVMPDRTYGYTFGSGTRLTVV.